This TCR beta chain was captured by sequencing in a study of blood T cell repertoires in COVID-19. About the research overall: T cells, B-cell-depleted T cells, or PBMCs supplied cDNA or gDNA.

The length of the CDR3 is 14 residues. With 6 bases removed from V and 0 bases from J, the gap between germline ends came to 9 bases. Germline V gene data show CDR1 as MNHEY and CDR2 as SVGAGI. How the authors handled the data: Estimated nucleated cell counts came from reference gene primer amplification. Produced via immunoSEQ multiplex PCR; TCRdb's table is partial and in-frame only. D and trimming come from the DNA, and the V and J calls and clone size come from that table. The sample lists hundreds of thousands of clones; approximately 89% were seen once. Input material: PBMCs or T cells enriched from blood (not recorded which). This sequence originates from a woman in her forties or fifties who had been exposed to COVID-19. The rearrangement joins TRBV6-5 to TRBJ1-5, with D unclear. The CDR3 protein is CASSASGSNQPQHF. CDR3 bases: TGTGCCAGCAGCGCCTCCGGTAGCAATCAGCCCCAGCATTTT.